The sample holds one count of the clone carrying this T cell receptor (beta chain). Germline V gene sequence: CDR1 WSHSY, CDR2 SAAADI. The CDR3 runs 14 residues. V lost 7 bases and J lost 1; bases outside the gene matches: 4. This sample is part of a study of blood T cell repertoires in COVID-19. The wider study: T cells, B-cell-depleted T cells, or PBMCs provided the cDNA or gDNA that served as material.

In the authors' workflow: How many nucleated cells were present was estimated from reference gene primer amplification. The protocol was immunoSEQ multiplex PCR, while the TCRdb copy is restricted to in-frame clones and leaves out a portion. V and J calls and clone size are copied from that table; D and trimming were computed from the DNA. Of under 200,000 clones detected, roughly 85% appear once; the ten largest clones hold roughly 5%. The TCR comes from an elderly woman with acute or convalescent COVID-19. Sequences were obtained from peripheral blood. The chain is built from TRBV10-2 and TRBJ1-1, with 9 bases fitting TRBD1. CDR3 loop: CASTRQGENTEAFF. CDR3 bases: TGCGCCAGCACCCGACAGGGGGAGAACACTGAAGCTTTCTTT.